The rows below give T cell receptor beta chains drawn from one sample of a study of cytomegalovirus exposure and HLA in healthy donors. Sequenced by immunoSEQ multiplex PCR; TCRdb stores in-frame clones only, minus some. The sample has approximately 280,000 clones; 70% to 90% are singletons. The specimen sequenced was PBMCs. Receptors were obtained from a young woman in good health and CMV-seronegative. CDR3s include the opening cysteine and the closing phenylalanine or tryptophan. Fields, in order: clone size, CDR3 length, J gene, D gene, V gene, CDR3 protein, CDR3 DNA. D genes are given only for firm matches. For some rows the clone size is stated as once, few or many, or as a class when expanded; others skip it.

>-|18|TRBJ1-5|-|TRBV5-6
CASSRWGQGPFGNQPQHF
TGTGCCAGCAGCCGGTGGGGGCAGGGGCCCTTTGGCAATCAGCCCCAGCATTTT
>-|16|TRBJ2-3|TRBD2|TRBV2
CASSVLRTSGTDTQYF
TGTGCCAGCAGTGTACTTCGGACTAGCGGCACAGATACGCAGTATTTT
>-|15|TRBJ2-4|TRBD1|TRBV9
CASSEGQGGKNIQYF
TGTGCCAGCAGCGAAGGACAGGGGGGCAAAAACATTCAGTACTTC
>once|16|TRBJ1-4|TRBD1|TRBV7-9
CASSLIRTGGGEKLFF
TGTGCCAGCAGCCTCATACGGACAGGGGGCGGTGAAAAACTGTTTTTT
>-|18|TRBJ1-2|TRBD1|TRBV19
CASSWGGTGDAFLYGYTF
TGTGCCAGTAGTTGGGGCGGGACAGGAGATGCGTTCCTCTATGGCTACACCTTC
>-|16|TRBJ1-2|TRBD1|TRBV2
CATYLETGGHLYGYTF
TGTGCCACTTACCTGGAGACAGGGGGCCACCTGTATGGCTACACCTTC
>-|13|TRBJ1-2|-|TRBV15
CATSPRENYGYTF
TGTGCCACCAGCCCTCGGGAGAACTATGGCTACACCTTC
>once|18|TRBJ2-3|TRBD2|TRBV27
CASSSFPGTSGGADTQYF
TGTGCCAGCAGTTCCTTCCCTGGGACTAGCGGGGGGGCAGATACGCAGTATTTT
>-|13|TRBJ2-2|TRBD1|TRBV6-1
CASSRDRDGELFF
TGTGCCAGCAGTCGGGACAGGGATGGGGAGCTGTTTTTT
>-|15|TRBJ1-2|TRBD1|TRBV6-5
CASSSPGTVSYGYTF
TGTGCCAGCAGTAGTCCCGGGACAGTTTCCTATGGCTACACCTTC
>-|14|TRBJ2-2|TRBD2|TRBV6-5
CASRLGGDTGELFF
TGTGCCAGCCGTCTCGGGGGGGACACCGGGGAGCTGTTTTTT
>-|15|TRBJ1-1|-|TRBV6-5
CASSYSGGLNTEAFF
TGTGCCAGCAGTTACTCGGGAGGGTTGAACACTGAAGCTTTCTTT
>once|15|TRBJ1-3|-|TRBV2
CATGGGGLAGNTIYF
TGTGCCACAGGAGGCGGAGGGCTCGCTGGAAACACCATATATTTT
>-|15|TRBJ1-1|-|TRBV25-1
CASSEYGETPSEAFF
TGTGCCAGCAGTGAATATGGGGAGACCCCTTCCGAAGCTTTCTTT
>-|13|TRBJ2-5|TRBD2|TRBV9
CASSVGLAGTQYF
TGTGCCAGCAGCGTAGGGCTAGCGGGGACCCAGTACTTC
>-|17|TRBJ2-5|TRBD2|TRBV4-2
CASSQDGSSGGLETQYF
TGTGCCAGCAGCCAAGATGGGTCTAGCGGGGGGCTAGAGACCCAGTACTTC
>-|14|TRBJ2-7|-|TRBV18
CASSRSGTNYEQYF
TGTGCCAGCTCACGCTCCGGGACAAACTACGAGCAGTACTTC
>-|15|TRBJ1-5|TRBD1|TRBV5-5
CASSLDRAANQPQHF
TGTGCCAGCAGCTTAGACAGGGCGGCCAATCAGCCCCAGCATTTT
>-|14|TRBJ1-1|-|TRBV6-6
CASSYSVANTEAFF
TGTGCCAGCAGTTACTCTGTAGCGAACACTGAAGCTTTCTTT
>-|16|TRBJ1-3|-|TRBV15
CATSRGRGMDGNTIYF
TGTGCCACCAGCAGAGGACGGGGAATGGACGGAAACACCATATATTTT
>-|18|TRBJ2-3|TRBD2|TRBV7-8
CASSLDSGLAGGLYTQYF
TGTGCCAGCAGCTTAGACTCGGGACTAGCGGGGGGCCTCTATACGCAGTATTTT
>-|14|TRBJ2-7|-|TRBV7-8
CASSLGAGIYEQYF
TGTGCCAGCAGCTTAGGCGCAGGTATCTACGAGCAGTACTTC
>-|13|TRBJ1-3|-|TRBV29-1
CSVIPGSGNTIYF
TGCAGCGTTATCCCAGGCTCTGGAAACACCATATATTTT
>-|14|TRBJ1-1|-|TRBV6-5
CASSYVAMNTEAFF
TGTGCCAGCAGTTACGTAGCGATGAACACTGAAGCTTTCTTT
>-|14|TRBJ1-1|-|TRBV27
CASSLSGTLGEAFF
TGTGCCAGCAGTTTATCAGGGACTCTTGGGGAAGCTTTCTTT
>-|14|TRBJ2-7|TRBD2|TRBV5-1
CASSPTSGVYEQYF
TGCGCCAGCAGCCCTACTAGCGGGGTATACGAGCAGTACTTC
>-|18|TRBJ1-3|TRBD1|TRBV5-6
CASSLGGGQLSSGNTIYF
TGTGCCAGCAGCTTGGGTGGGGGACAGCTTTCCTCTGGAAACACCATATATTTT
>-|13|TRBJ1-1|TRBD1|TRBV5-1
CASSGQGGTEAFF
TGCGCCAGCAGCGGACAGGGCGGCACTGAAGCTTTCTTT